This TCR beta chain is from a study of CD8 T cells in Susac syndrome. Germline values: CDR1 SNHLY, CDR2 FYNNEI. This CDR3 is built from 16 residues. V lost 6 bases, J lost 5 bases, and 17 bases lay in between. For this clonotype: The antigen remains undetermined.

Findings and limits, study-wide: Susac-specific public clones in total CD8+ repertoires numbered about 17; in CD8+ TEMRA repertoires, they numbered a few.

With random hexamers, reverse transcription was performed on about 0.5 to 1 ug of RNA. Each CDR3 protein gets one entry after TCRdb re-called the immunoSEQ multiplex PCR reads with MiXCR. Of about 85,000 distinct CDR3 sequences detected, approximately 95% appear once; the ten largest clones hold more than 0.45%. CD8+ and CD4+ blood T cells underwent TCR beta sequencing. The chain couples TRBV2 to TRBJ2-6; perhaps D is TRBD1 or TRBD2 (5 bases each). The TCR comes from a human donor with Susac syndrome. The specimen sequenced was CD8+ T cells from PBMCs. The CDR3 DNA reads TGTGCCAGCAGGGCCGGGACGTCCATCTGGGCCAACGTCCTGACTTTC. As protein: CASRAGTSIWANVLTF.